The 2 T cell receptor beta chains listed next were all sequenced from one sample in a study of blood T cell repertoires in COVID-19. Method: immunoSEQ multiplex PCR; TCRdb's copy keeps in-frame clones and lacks some. The repertoire holds 310,000 or so clones, with approximately 88% as singletons. Sequences were obtained from PBMCs or T cells enriched from blood (not recorded which). The receptor set was obtained from a woman in her 40s who had recovered from COVID-19.

This clone was seen only once. The chain carries TRBV4-1 and TRBJ2-7, with TRBD2 identical over 9 bases. V was clipped by 4 bases and J by 5 bases; unmatched bases: 6. This CDR3 has 14 residues. Germline V gives CDR1 MGHRA, CDR2 YSYEKL. The CDR3 spells CASSPQAGGHEQYF. DNA of the CDR3: TGCGCCAGCAGCCCTCAAGCGGGAGGCCACGAGCAGTACTTC.

The chain links TRBV3-1 (or the pseudogene TRBV3-2) to TRBJ2-3; unclear D gene. Germline V gives CDR1 LGHDT, CDR2 YNNKEL (reference sequence). This CDR3 spans 13 amino acids. Trimming stripped 1 base from V and 2 bases from J, with 4 bases between. The CDR3, as DNA: TGTGCCAGCAGCCAAGGGGCCACAGATACGCAGTATTTT. It codes for CASSQGATDTQYF.